A selection of T cell receptor beta chains follows, all from one sample in a study of blood T cells in healthy people across ages. MiXCR was run by TCRdb on the 5' RACE reads, yielding one entry per CDR3 protein. The sample has around 520,000 distinct CDR3 sequences, roughly a quarter seen once. This same sample was also taken into another study, of T cells of mothers and their children.

The sample taken for sequencing was blood. Receptor source: a boy between 2 and 10 years old in good health. CDR3s include the opening cysteine and the closing phenylalanine or tryptophan. D genes are given only for firm matches. Only some rows state a clone size, as once, few, many or a class for expanded clones.

many	-	TRBJ1-2	TRBV7-2	TGTGCCAGCAGCTTAACGGGCAGACCTAACTATGGCTACACCTTC	CASSLTGRPNYGYTF
few	-	TRBJ2-2	TRBV12-5	TGTGCTAGTGGTCCAGGGGTGTCGCCCGGGGAGCTGTTTTTT	CASGPGVSPGELFF
-	TRBD2	TRBJ2-6	TRBV7-3	TGTGCCAGCAGCTTAACGAGGGACTGGCGGGGGGATGGCACTGGGGCCAACGTCCTGACTTTC	CASSLTRDWRGDGTGANVLTF
few	-	TRBJ1-1	TRBV3-1	TGTGCCAGCAGCCAAGTAACAGAATTGAACACTGAAGCTTTCTTT	CASSQVTELNTEAFF
once	-	TRBJ2-1	TRBV28	TGTGCCAGCTCCCCAACGGTTAAGAATGAGCAGCTCTTC	CASSPTVKNEQLF
many	TRBD1	TRBJ2-7	TRBV20-1	TGCAGTGCTAGAGATTTGAGGACAGGGAACGACTACGAGCAGTACTTC	CSARDLRTGNDYEQYF
few	TRBD1	TRBJ1-2	TRBV7-2	TGTGCCAGCAGCGTAAAACCGGACAGGGAGTATGGCTACACCTTC	CASSVKPDREYGYTF
few	TRBD2	TRBJ2-1	TRBV7-9	TGTGCCAGCAGACACGGTCCTAGCGGGGACAAATACAATGAGCAGTTCTTC	CASRHGPSGDKYNEQFF
-	-	TRBJ2-1	TRBV20-1	TGCAGTTCCCACCCGAGCTCCTACAATGAGCAGTTCTTC	CSSHPSSYNEQFF
-	-	TRBJ1-1	TRBV5-1	TGCGCCAGCAGCTTGTCGACAGCCTCGAACACTGAAGCTTTCTTT	CASSLSTASNTEAFF
-	TRBD1	TRBJ2-7	TRBV28	TGTGCCAGCTCTCCGGGGACAGGGGCCCCTGGCGAGCAGTACTTC	CASSPGTGAPGEQYF
-	TRBD1	TRBJ1-1	TRBV29-1	TGCAGCGTCCGGGGACAGGGAAGGGGAAGCGACACTGAAGCTTTCTTT	CSVRGQGRGSDTEAFF
-	-	TRBJ2-4	TRBV20-1	TGCAGTGCTAGTAGTGTTGAATCTTCCTCCAAAAACATTCAGTACTTC	CSASSVESSSKNIQYF
-	TRBD2	TRBJ2-5	TRBV20-1	TGCAGTGCTAGAGAGGCTAGCGGACAAGAGACCCAGTACTTC	CSAREASGQETQYF
-	-	TRBJ2-7	TRBV20-1	TGCAGTGCTAGGAGTCAGGTGAACTCCTACGAGCAGTACTTC	CSARSQVNSYEQYF
few	-	TRBJ1-4	TRBV12-3/TRBV12-4	TGTGCCAGCAGTTTTTCAGGAACTAATGAAAAACTGTTTTTT	CASSFSGTNEKLFF
-	-	TRBJ2-3	TRBV12-3/TRBV12-4	TGTGCCAGCAGTTTAGTAGGGGGGGGCCCCACAGATACGCAGTATTTT	CASSLVGGGPTDTQYF
few	-	TRBJ2-1	TRBV7-6	TGTGCCAGCAGCTTAGGACGCGGGACCAACAATGAGCAGTTCTTC	CASSLGRGTNNEQFF
-	-	TRBJ2-5	TRBV6-1	TGTGCCAGCAGCGACTACAGGGAACGGTACCAAGAGACCCAGTACTTC	CASSDYRERYQETQYF
many	-	TRBJ2-1	TRBV3-1	TGTGCCAGCAGCCAAGAAGGGCTCTACCCCTACAATGAGCAGTTCTTC	CASSQEGLYPYNEQFF
few	TRBD2	TRBJ2-1	TRBV7-6	TGTGCCAGCAGCTTAGAGACTAGCGAGTTCTCCTACAATGAGCAGTTCTTC	CASSLETSEFSYNEQFF
many	-	TRBJ1-2	TRBV6-6	TGTGCCAGCAGTCACGACTATGGCTACACCTTC	CASSHDYGYTF
-	-	TRBJ2-7	TRBV29-1	TGCAGCGTTGAAGATCTCAAGGAGGAACCTAAGCAGTACTTC	CSVEDLKEEPKQYF
few	-	TRBJ2-5	TRBV20-1	TGCAGTGCTAGAGATCGTCAGAGCGAGACCCAGTACTTC	CSARDRQSETQYF
-	TRBD1	TRBJ1-6	TRBV20-1	TGCAGTGCTACCACAGGGGTGGTGTATAATTCACCCCTCCACTTT	CSATTGVVYNSPLHF
few	-	TRBJ2-6	TRBV6-1	TGTGCCAGCAGTAGTACAGACTGGGCCAACGTCCTGACTTTC	CASSSTDWANVLTF
-	-	TRBJ1-1	TRBV29-1	TGCAGCGTGGGCGTGACGCTGAACACTGAAGCTTTCTTT	CSVGVTLNTEAFF
many	-	TRBJ1-2	TRBV12-3/TRBV12-4	TGTGCCAGCAGACCCACCCGGCCCACCTCCTATGGCTACACCTTC	CASRPTRPTSYGYTF
-	TRBD2	TRBJ2-5	TRBV7-9	TGTGCCAGCAGCTCTACTAGCGGGAGTGTGACCCAGTACTTC	CASSSTSGSVTQYF
-	-	TRBJ1-5	TRBV6-1	TGTGCCAGCACCTGGTCAGATAATCAGCCCCAGCATTTT	CASTWSDNQPQHF
-	TRBD2	TRBJ2-1	TRBV18	TGTGCCAGCTCAAGACTAGCGGGAGGGCCCGAGGATGAGCAGTTCTTC	CASSRLAGGPEDEQFF
few	-	TRBJ2-3	TRBV29-1	TGCAGCGTTGGTTTAGGGGGGGATACGCAGTATTTT	CSVGLGGDTQYF
-	-	TRBJ1-3	TRBV6-2/TRBV6-3	TGTGCCAGCAGTTCCCGGGACATCCGCTCTGGAAACACCATATATTTT	CASSSRDIRSGNTIYF
few	TRBD1	TRBJ2-2	TRBV6-1	TGTGCCAGCAGATCGGGACAGGGGTACACCGGGGAGCTGTTTTTT	CASRSGQGYTGELFF
-	-	TRBJ2-3	TRBV7-8	TGTGCCAGCAGACAGGAGACAGATACGCAGTATTTT	CASRQETDTQYF
-	TRBD2	TRBJ2-1	TRBV7-3	TGTGCCAGCAGCTTATTGGGGAGCGGGGGGTGGTACAATGAGCAGTTCTTC	CASSLLGSGGWYNEQFF
-	-	TRBJ1-1	TRBV6-6	TGTGCCAGCAGTTTGGGGCTAATGAACACTGAAGCTTTCTTT	CASSLGLMNTEAFF
many	TRBD1	TRBJ1-2	TRBV7-2	TGTGCCAGCAGCCGGACAGGGTCCCTTACTAACTATGGCTACACCTTC	CASSRTGSLTNYGYTF
-	TRBD1	TRBJ1-4	TRBV6-1	TGTGCCAGCAGTATGGGGACAGGGCCTACTAATGAAAAACTGTTTTTT	CASSMGTGPTNEKLFF